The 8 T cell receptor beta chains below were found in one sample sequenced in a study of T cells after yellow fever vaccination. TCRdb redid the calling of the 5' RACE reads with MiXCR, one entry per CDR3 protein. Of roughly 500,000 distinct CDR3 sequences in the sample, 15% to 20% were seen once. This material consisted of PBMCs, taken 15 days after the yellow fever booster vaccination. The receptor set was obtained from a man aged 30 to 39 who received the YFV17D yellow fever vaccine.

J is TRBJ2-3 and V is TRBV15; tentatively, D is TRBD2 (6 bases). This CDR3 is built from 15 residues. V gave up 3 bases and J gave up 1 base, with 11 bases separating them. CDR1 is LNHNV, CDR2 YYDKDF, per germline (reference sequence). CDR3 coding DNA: TGTGCCACCAGCAGTGGGGGGAGTGGCACAGATACGCAGTATTTT. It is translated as CATSSGGSGTDTQYF.

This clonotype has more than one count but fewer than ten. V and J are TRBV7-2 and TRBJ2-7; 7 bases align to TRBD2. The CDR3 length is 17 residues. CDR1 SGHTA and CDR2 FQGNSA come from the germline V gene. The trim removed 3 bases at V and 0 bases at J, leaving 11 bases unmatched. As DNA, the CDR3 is TGTGCCAGCAGCTTTATTAGCGGGCGATCTTCCTCCTACGAGCAGTACTTC. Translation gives CASSFISGRSSSYEQYF.

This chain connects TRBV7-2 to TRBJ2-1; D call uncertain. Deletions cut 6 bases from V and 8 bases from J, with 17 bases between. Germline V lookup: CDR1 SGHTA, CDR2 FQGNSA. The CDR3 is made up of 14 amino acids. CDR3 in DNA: TGTGCCAGCAGTCCGCTACACATGGGCCATGAGCAGTTCTTC. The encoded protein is CASSPLHMGHEQFF. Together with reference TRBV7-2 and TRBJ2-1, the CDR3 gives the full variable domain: GAGVSQSPSNKVTEKGKDVELRCDPISGHTALYWYRQSLGQGLEFLIYFQGNSAPDKSGLPSDRFSAERTGGSVSTLTIQRTQQEDSAVYLCASSPLHMGHEQFFGPGTRLTVL.

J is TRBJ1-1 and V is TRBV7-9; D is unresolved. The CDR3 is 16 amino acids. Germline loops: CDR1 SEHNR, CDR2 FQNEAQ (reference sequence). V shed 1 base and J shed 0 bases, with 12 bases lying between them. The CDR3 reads CASSLEGRHMNTEAFF. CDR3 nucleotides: TGTGCCAGCAGCTTAGAAGGCAGACACATGAACACTGAAGCTTTCTTT.

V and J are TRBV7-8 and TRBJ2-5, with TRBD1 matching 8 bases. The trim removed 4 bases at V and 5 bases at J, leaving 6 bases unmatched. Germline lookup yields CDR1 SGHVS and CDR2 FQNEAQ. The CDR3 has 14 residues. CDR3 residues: CASSSDRAWETQYF. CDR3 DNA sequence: TGTGCCAGCAGCTCGGACAGGGCCTGGGAGACCCAGTACTTC.

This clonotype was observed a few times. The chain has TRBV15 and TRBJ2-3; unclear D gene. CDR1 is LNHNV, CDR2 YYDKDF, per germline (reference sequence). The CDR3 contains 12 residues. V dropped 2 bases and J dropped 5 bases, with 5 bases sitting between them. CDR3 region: CATSRIGDTQYF. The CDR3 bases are TGTGCCACCAGCAGAATCGGAGATACGCAGTATTTT.

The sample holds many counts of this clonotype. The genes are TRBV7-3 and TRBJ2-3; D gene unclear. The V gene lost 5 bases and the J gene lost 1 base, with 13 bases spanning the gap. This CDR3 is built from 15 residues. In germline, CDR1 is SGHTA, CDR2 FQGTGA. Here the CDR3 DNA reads TGTGCCAGCAGCCTGGATAGAGACCGCACAGATACGCAGTATTTT. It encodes CASSLDRDRTDTQYF.

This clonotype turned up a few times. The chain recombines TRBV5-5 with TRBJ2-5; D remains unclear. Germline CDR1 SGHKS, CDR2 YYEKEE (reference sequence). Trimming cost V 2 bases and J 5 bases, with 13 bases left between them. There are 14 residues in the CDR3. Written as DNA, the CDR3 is TGTGCCAGCAGCTTCGTAGGTAGCCCGGAGACCCAGTACTTC. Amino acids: CASSFVGSPETQYF.